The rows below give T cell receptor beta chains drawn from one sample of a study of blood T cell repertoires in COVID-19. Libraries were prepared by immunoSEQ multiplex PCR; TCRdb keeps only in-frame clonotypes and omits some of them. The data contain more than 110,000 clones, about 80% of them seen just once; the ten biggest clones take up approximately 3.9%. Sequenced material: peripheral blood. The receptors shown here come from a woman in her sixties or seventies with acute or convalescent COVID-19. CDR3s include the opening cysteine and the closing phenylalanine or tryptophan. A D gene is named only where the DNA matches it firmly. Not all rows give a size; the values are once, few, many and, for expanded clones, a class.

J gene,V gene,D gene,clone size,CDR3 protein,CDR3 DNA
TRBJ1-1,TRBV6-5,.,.,CASRASPTGNTEAFF,TGTGCCAGCAGAGCAAGTCCCACAGGGAACACTGAAGCTTTCTTT
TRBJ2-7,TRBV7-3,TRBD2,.,CASSRLAGDAYEQYF,TGTGCCAGCAGCCGACTAGCGGGGGACGCCTACGAGCAGTACTTC
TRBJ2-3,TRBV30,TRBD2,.,CAWSRFGLAGDGTDTQYF,TGTGCCTGGAGCAGATTCGGACTAGCGGGAGACGGCACAGATACGCAGTATTTT
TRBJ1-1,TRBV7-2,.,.,CASSFPGRGWAFF,TGTGCCAGCAGCTTTCCCGGGCGGGGATGGGCTTTCTTT
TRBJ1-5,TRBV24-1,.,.,CATRGGTNQPQHF,TGTGCCACCCGCGGGGGGACAAATCAGCCCCAGCATTTT
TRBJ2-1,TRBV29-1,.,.,CSVELVLGEAYEQFF,TGCAGCGTTGAGTTAGTTCTCGGTGAGGCTTATGAGCAGTTCTTC
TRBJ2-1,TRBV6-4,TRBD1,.,CASSAYRGFYNEQFF,TGTGCCAGCAGTGCCTACAGGGGGTTCTACAATGAGCAGTTCTTC
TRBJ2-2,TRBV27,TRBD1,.,CASSPTGKIYGGELFF,TGTGCCAGCAGCCCGACAGGGAAGATCTATGGCGGGGAGCTGTTTTTT
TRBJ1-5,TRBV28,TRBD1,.,CASSLLLTGNEGQPQHF,TGTGCCAGCAGTTTACTTTTGACAGGGAACGAGGGTCAGCCCCAGCATTTT
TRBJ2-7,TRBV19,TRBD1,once,CASSRQTGTGMSYEQYF,TGTGCCAGTAGTAGGCAGACCGGGACAGGGATGTCCTACGAGCAGTACTTC
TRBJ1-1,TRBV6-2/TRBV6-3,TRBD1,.,CASSYPSTGGNTEAFF,TGTGCCAGCAGTTACCCATCTACAGGGGGCAACACTGAAGCTTTCTTT
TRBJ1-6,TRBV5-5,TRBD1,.,CASSFQGANSPLHF,TGTGCCAGCAGCTTCCAGGGGGCAAATTCACCCCTCCACTTT
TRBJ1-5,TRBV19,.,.,CASMGQGNQPQHF,TGTGCCAGTATGGGGCAGGGCAATCAGCCCCAGCATTTT
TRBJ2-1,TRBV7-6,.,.,CASSLEWPGAGNEQFF,TGTGCCAGCAGCTTAGAGTGGCCAGGGGCTGGCAATGAGCAGTTCTTC
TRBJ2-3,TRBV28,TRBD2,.,CASSLTSGDTDTQYF,TGTGCCAGCAGTTTGACTAGCGGGGACACCGATACGCAGTATTTT
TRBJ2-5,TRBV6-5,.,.,CASSPHQGNQETQYF,TGTGCCAGCAGTCCCCATCAGGGAAACCAAGAGACCCAGTACTTC
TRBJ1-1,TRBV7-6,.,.,CASSAGSNTEAFF,TGTGCCAGCAGCGCGGGGTCGAACACTGAAGCTTTCTTT
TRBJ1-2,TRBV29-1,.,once,CSAHTGLSLGYGYTF,TGCAGCGCTCACACGGGGTTGTCACTTGGCTATGGCTACACCTTC